These 27 T cell receptor beta chains share one sample of origin, sequenced in a study of CD8 T cells in ankylosing spondylitis (TCRdb year 2017). Receptor libraries were prepared by 5' RACE. The listed sequencing device is Illumina HiSeq 2500. TCRdb cleaned the public reads at Q25 with fastp, built clones with MiXCR and kept in-frame beta chains. Entries are consolidated by CDR3 protein sequence, retaining the most common genes and DNA. Recorded for this sample are about 160,000 distinct CDR3 sequences; around 16% of them occurred a single time. The top ten clonotypes cover approximately 7.8% of the sample. Sequenced input: blood, either unsorted or a sorted T cell fraction (not recorded which). Receptors were obtained from a male donor with ankylosing spondylitis or in good health (not recorded which).

This clonotype was observed a handful of times. The chain joins TRBV18 to TRBJ2-3; tentative D call: TRBD2 (6 bases). This CDR3 spans 15 amino acids. The ends were cut back, 5 bases at V and 6 bases at J, with 18 bases in the middle. Germline V gene data show CDR1 as KGHSH and CDR2 as LQKENI. In nucleotides, the CDR3 is TGTGCCAGCTCATCCCGGGGGACCAGAGGGGATACGCAGTATTTT. As protein: CASSSRGTRGDTQYF.

This clonotype was seen a few times. The gene calls are TRBV6-1 and TRBJ2-5; TRBD1 agrees at 11 bases. Trimming took 5 bases from V and 5 from J; bases not matched to a gene: 13. Germline V gene lookup returns CDR1 MNHNS and CDR2 SASEGT. The CDR3 is 17 residues long. CDR3 sequence: CASSKFRDRGAGETQYF. CDR3 in DNA: TGTGCCAGCAGTAAATTCCGGGACAGGGGGGCCGGGGAGACCCAGTACTTC.

The gene calls are TRBV28 and TRBJ1-2, with 10 bases fitting TRBD1. From germline, CDR1 is MDHEN and CDR2 SYDVKM. The CDR3 sequence is 12 residues long. V shed 8 bases and J 4 bases; nucleotides not matched to a gene: 1. The CDR3 DNA follows: TGTGCCAGCTGGGACAGGGGCTATGGCTACACCTTC. It specifies CASWDRGYGYTF.

Only a few counts were recorded for this clonotype. The V call is TRBV5-1, the J call TRBJ2-4; the D gene is possibly TRBD1 (5 bases). Germline V gives CDR1 SGHRS, CDR2 YFSETQ. The germline V and J ends were trimmed by 3 bases and 8 bases, with 12 bases remaining between them. The CDR3 runs 13 residues. The CDR3 nucleotides are TGCGCCAGCAGCTGGGGCGGTGATTACATTCAGTACTTC. It yields the protein CASSWGGDYIQYF.

This clonotype was detected ten times or more. At one end the junction does not follow the germline gene, possibly because of a read error. J is TRBJ2-7 and V is TRBV6-5, with 7 bases aligning to TRBD2. CDR3 length: 15 amino acids. Germline V lookup: CDR1 MNHEY, CDR2 SVGAGI. The CDR3 DNA is TGTGCCAGCAGTTACCAACCGCAATATAGTGCGGGAGTACACTTC. The encoded protein is CASSYQPQYSAGVHF.

The table lists this clonotype with a count of one. The V gene is TRBV5-4, the J gene TRBJ2-3; 11 bases match TRBD2. V trimming: 4 bases; J trimming: 0 bases; junction bases outside the gene matches: 4. CDR3 length: 16 residues. Germline CDR1 is SGHNT and CDR2 is YYREEE (reference sequence). The CDR3 region is CASSAGLAVSTDTQYF. The CDR3 nucleotides read TGTGCCAGCAGCGCGGGACTAGCGGTGAGCACAGATACGCAGTATTTT.

This clonotype was counted many times. The CDR3 region is CSARDRASGHQETQYF. The CDR3 DNA reads as TGCAGTGCTAGAGATCGGGCTAGCGGGCACCAAGAGACCCAGTACTTC. V is TRBV20-1 and J is TRBJ2-5; 8 bases are a match to TRBD2. The CDR3 is made up of 16 amino acids. The ends lost 0 bases at V and 0 bases at J; junction bases unmatched: 6. Per the germline V gene, CDR1 is DFQATT and CDR2 is SNEGSKA (reference sequence).

This clonotype was recorded a few times. The chain couples TRBV5-1 to TRBJ1-6; unclear D gene. The V gene lost 3 bases and the J gene lost 6 bases, with 7 bases spanning the gap. The CDR3 runs to 13 residues. The germline CDR1 and CDR2 sequences are SGHRS and YFSETQ. Here the CDR3 reads CASSWEANSPLHF. CDR3 nucleotide sequence: TGCGCCAGCAGCTGGGAGGCTAATTCACCCCTCCACTTT.

This clonotype was seen many times. The CDR3 DNA reads as TGCGCCAGCGGTCGGCAGGAGAACACTGAAGCTTTCTTT. Amino acid sequence: CASGRQENTEAFF. The chain is built from TRBV5-1 and TRBJ1-1; D remains ambiguous. Germline values: CDR1 SGHRS, CDR2 YFSETQ. The CDR3 runs 13 residues. The V gene lost 7 bases and the J gene lost 1 base, with 11 bases spanning the gap.

V and J are TRBV7-9 and TRBJ2-3; TRBD2 matches 10 bases. The CDR3 covers 14 residues. Germline values: CDR1 SEHNR, CDR2 FQNEAQ (reference sequence). The trim removed 5 bases at V and 5 bases at J, leaving 4 bases unmatched. The CDR3 DNA follows: TGTGCCAGCAGCCCTAGCGGGAGTAAAGATACGCAGTATTTT. Its translation: CASSPSGSKDTQYF.

This clonotype appeared many times. The chain has TRBV20-1 and TRBJ2-1; a weak D match, TRBD2 (5 bases). Trimming took off 6 bases at V and 10 bases at J, with 19 bases between the two ends. Germline V lookup: CDR1 DFQATT, CDR2 SNEGSKA (reference sequence). The CDR3 spans 13 residues. The CDR3 region has the DNA TGCAGTGCCGGGGTGCACCTAGGTCAGGAGCAGTTCTTC. Translating gives CSAGVHLGQEQFF.

The rearrangement joins TRBV20-1 to TRBJ2-5, with TRBD2 identical over 12 bases. The CDR3 length is 15 residues. Germline V gives CDR1 DFQATT, CDR2 SNEGSKA (reference sequence). Losses at the gene ends were 3 bases for V and 5 bases for J; bases not matched to a gene: 7. The CDR3 spells CSASRLAGDWETQYF. The CDR3 coding sequence is TGCAGTGCTAGCCGACTAGCGGGAGATTGGGAGACCCAGTACTTC.

This clonotype has just a few counts. The chain couples TRBV6-5 to TRBJ1-6, with D tentatively TRBD1 (5 bases). V shed 2 bases and J shed 7 bases, with 12 bases lying between them. The germline gives CDR1 MNHEY, CDR2 SVGAGI. There are 15 residues in the CDR3. The CDR3 loop reads CASSYGQGRNSPLHF. DNA for the CDR3: TGTGCCAGCAGTTACGGGCAGGGTAGGAATTCACCCCTCCACTTT.

At least ten counts were recorded for this clonotype. The chain links TRBV12-3 or TRBV12-4 to TRBJ2-2, with 8 nucleotides matching TRBD2. Germline trimming cut 6 bases from V and 3 bases from J; bases unmatched to any gene: 6. The CDR3 has 15 residues. The CDR3 protein is CASSRTSGYTGELFF. The CDR3, as DNA: TGTGCCAGCAGCCGTACTAGCGGCTACACCGGGGAGCTGTTTTTT.

This clonotype was observed at least ten times. The rearrangement uses TRBV20-1 and TRBJ1-4; D remains ambiguous. The V and J ends lost 6 bases and 4 bases respectively, with 9 bases between them. Germline V gene data show CDR1 as DFQATT and CDR2 as SNEGSKA (reference sequence). This CDR3 has 12 amino acids. DNA for the CDR3: TGCAGTGCAGAAGGGTTTAATGAAAAACTGTTTTTT. Translated, it gives CSAEGFNEKLFF.

This clonotype occurred many times. V is TRBV5-1 and J is TRBJ2-7; D may match TRBD1 or TRBD2 (5 bases each). This CDR3 region has 14 residues. Germline CDR1 reads SGHRS; CDR2 reads YFSETQ. V lost 4 bases and J 2 bases, leaving 13 bases between the germline ends. DNA for the CDR3: TGCGCCAGCAGCCCCGGGACCGCTACCTACGAGCAGTACTTC. This sequence encodes CASSPGTATYEQYF.

CDR3 coding DNA: TGTGCCAGCAGCTTGGGGCCAGAAGAGACCCAGTACTTC. Its translation: CASSLGPEETQYF. The chain links TRBV5-5 to TRBJ2-5, with D uncertain. The length of the CDR3 is 13 residues. Germline V CDR1 and CDR2: SGHKS, YYEKEE (reference sequence). The germline V and J ends were trimmed by 0 bases and 3 bases, with 6 bases remaining between them.

This clonotype was seen a few times. The chain has TRBV3-1 and TRBJ2-3; D unresolved. Germline CDR1 is LGHDT and CDR2 is YNNKEL (reference sequence). V was cut by 4 bases and J by 6 bases, with 11 bases left in between. The CDR3 spans 13 residues. CDR3: CASSPGVGDTQYF. For the CDR3, the DNA is TGTGCCAGCAGCCCTGGAGTAGGGGATACGCAGTATTTT.

This clonotype has a count of ten or more. The chain employs TRBV29-1 and TRBJ2-3; no clear D. This CDR3 contains 13 residues. Germline V gene sequence: CDR1 SQVTM, CDR2 ANQGSEA. The ends were cut back, 4 bases at V and 3 bases at J, with 11 bases in the middle. The chain's CDR3 is CSVGTGLTDTQYF. As DNA, the CDR3 is TGCAGCGTTGGTACCGGTCTGACAGATACGCAGTATTTT.

This clonotype occurred a few times. The V and J genes are TRBV20-1 and TRBJ2-1; D is possibly TRBD2 (6 bases). V lost 4 bases and J lost 1, with 17 bases in between. There are 16 residues in the CDR3. Per the germline V gene, CDR1 is DFQATT and CDR2 is SNEGSKA (reference sequence). CDR3 DNA sequence: TGCAGTGCTAAAGGATCCGGGACTCTTTCCTACAATGAGCAGTTCTTC. Encoded protein: CSAKGSGTLSYNEQFF.

This clonotype was counted at least ten times. The chain employs TRBV5-1 and TRBJ2-6; D is undetermined. V was cut by 0 bases and J by 0 bases, with 13 bases left in between. Per the germline V gene, CDR1 is SGHRS and CDR2 is YFSETQ. The CDR3 is 18 amino acids. In nucleotides, the CDR3 is TGCGCCAGCAGCTTGGTTCTGGTCCTCGGCTCTGGGGCCAACGTCCTGACTTTC. Amino acids: CASSLVLVLGSGANVLTF.

This clonotype was seen many times. The chain couples TRBV20-1 to TRBJ1-1; D gene ambiguous. Between the trimmed V and J ends, which lost 2 bases and 0 bases, there was a span of 7 bases. CDR3 length equals 13 residues. CDR1 and CDR2 from the germline V gene are DFQATT and SNEGSKA (reference sequence). For the CDR3, the DNA is TGCAGTGCTAGAACATCGATGAACACTGAAGCTTTCTTT. It translates to CSARTSMNTEAFF.

The table lists this clonotype with a few counts. This chain uses TRBV30 with TRBJ2-1; D perhaps matches TRBD1 (6 bases). Germline values: CDR1 GTSNPN, CDR2 SVGIG (reference sequence). The CDR3 covers 14 residues. Trimming pared 3 bases from V and 4 bases from J, leaving 13 bases between. In nucleotides, the CDR3 is TGTGCCTGGAGAACGAGGGGGTCTTACAATGAGCAGTTCTTC. The encoded protein is CAWRTRGSYNEQFF. Filled out from reference TRBV30 and TRBJ2-1, the complete variable domain reads SQTIHQWPATLVQPVGSPLSLECTVEGTSNPNLYWYRQAAGRGLQLLFYSVGIGQISSEVPQNLSASRPQDRQFILSSKKLLLSDSGFYLCAWRTRGSYNEQFFGPGTRLTVL.

The genes are TRBV18 and TRBJ2-7; TRBD1 matches at 8 bases. The germline CDR1 and CDR2 sequences are KGHSH and LQKENI. The CDR3 has 13 residues. V shed 1 base, J shed 7 bases, and the junction held 3 bases outside the gene matches. For the CDR3, the DNA is TGTGCCAGCTCACCACTGGGACAGGATGAGCAGTACTTC. Its translation: CASSPLGQDEQYF.

This clonotype has ten or more counts. The rearrangement uses TRBV5-1 and TRBJ2-1; the match to TRBD1 covers 9 bases. The CDR3 runs 15 residues. Germline lookup yields CDR1 SGHRS and CDR2 YFSETQ. V was clipped by 4 bases and J by 2 bases; unmatched bases: 4. CDR3 loop: CASSLGTGTYNEQFF. CDR3 DNA: TGCGCCAGCAGCCTCGGGACAGGGACCTACAATGAGCAGTTCTTC.

This rearrangement joins TRBV5-6 to TRBJ2-7; 11 bases line up with TRBD2. Trimming removed 4 bases from V and 2 bases from J; junction bases left unmatched: 5. This CDR3 has 15 residues. The V gene's germline CDR1 is SGHDT and CDR2 YYEEEE. In nucleotides, the CDR3 is TGTGCCAGCAGCATGACTAGCGGGGATGCCTACGAGCAGTACTTC. It codes for CASSMTSGDAYEQYF.

This clonotype came up many times. V and J are TRBV3-1 and TRBJ2-1, with D uncertain. The CDR3 is made up of 11 amino acids. Trimming cost V 3 bases and J 9 bases, with 6 bases left between them. Per germline, CDR1 LGHDT and CDR2 YNNKEL (reference sequence). This CDR3 reads CASSHPGEQFF. In DNA, the CDR3 is TGTGCCAGCAGCCATCCGGGTGAGCAGTTCTTC.